The next 29 T cell receptor beta chains were all read from a single sample in a study of blood T cells in healthy people across ages. A second PCR, run for about 6 to 12 cycles, used a sample-barcoded 5' primer plus a J-beta primer mix. TCRdb ran MiXCR on the 5' RACE reads and lists one entry per CDR3 protein. The data show approximately 830,000 distinct CDR3 sequences, about 62% seen once. The source material was blood. All receptors come from a man aged 30 to 39 in good health.

The chain has TRBV20-1 and TRBJ1-4; a possible D gene is TRBD1 (6 bases). From germline, CDR1 is DFQATT and CDR2 SNEGSKA (reference sequence). V lost 0 bases, J lost 8 bases, and 13 bases lay in between. The CDR3 loop spans 14 amino acids. Here the CDR3 DNA reads TGCAGTGCTAGAGATCCCCAGGGGAACGAAAAACTGTTTTTT. Amino acid sequence: CSARDPQGNEKLFF.

The genes are TRBV7-2 and TRBJ2-1; the D call may be TRBD1 or TRBD2 (6 bases each). The CDR3 runs 15 residues. Germline assignment: CDR1 SGHTA and CDR2 FQGNSA. The V gene lost 4 bases and the J gene lost 2 bases, with 12 bases spanning the gap. The CDR3 reads CASSWGALTYNEQFF. Here the CDR3 DNA reads TGTGCCAGCAGCTGGGGGGCCTTGACCTACAATGAGCAGTTCTTC.

This rearrangement joins TRBV20-1 to TRBJ2-7; D is uncertain. Looked up from germline, CDR1 is DFQATT and CDR2 is SNEGSKA (reference sequence). Trimming pared 1 base from V and 0 bases from J, leaving 10 bases between. CDR3 length: 14 residues. The CDR3 DNA reads TGCAGTGCTAGAGGGCAGTTGAGCTCCTACGAGCAGTACTTC. It is translated as CSARGQLSSYEQYF.

The chain employs TRBV4-3 and TRBJ1-6; 8 bases align to TRBD1. With 3 bases clipped from V and 9 bases from J, the junction kept 7 bases outside the gene matches. This CDR3 contains 15 residues. Germline CDR1 LGHNA, CDR2 YSLEER. CDR3 loop: CASSQNRGMGSPLHF. CDR3 DNA sequence: TGCGCCAGCAGCCAGAACAGGGGGATGGGTTCACCCCTCCACTTT.

The genes are TRBV7-6 and TRBJ2-5; a weak D match, TRBD2 (6 bases). In germline, CDR1 is SGHVS, CDR2 FNYEAQ. V was cut by 5 bases and J by 1 base, with 14 bases left in between. This CDR3 region has 15 residues. CDR3: CASSSTSLAQETQYF. The CDR3 DNA reads as TGTGCCAGCAGCAGCACTAGCCTGGCCCAAGAGACCCAGTACTTC.

This clonotype was seen a handful of times. The rearrangement uses TRBV5-1 and TRBJ2-1; no clear D gene. Germline V gene sequence: CDR1 SGHRS, CDR2 YFSETQ. With 0 bases removed from V and 4 bases from J, the gap between germline ends came to 11 bases. There are 15 residues in the CDR3. The CDR3 spells CASSLAGRLYNEQFF. CDR3 nucleotides: TGCGCCAGCAGCTTGGCCGGGCGTCTTTACAATGAGCAGTTCTTC.

The V and J genes are TRBV7-2 and TRBJ2-3, with D possibly being TRBD1 (5 bases). CDR3 length: 13 amino acids. The ends were cut back, 5 bases at V and 4 bases at J, with 10 bases in the middle. Looked up from germline, CDR1 is SGHTA and CDR2 is FQGNSA. Here the CDR3 reads CASSTDTSDTQYF. CDR3 nucleotides: TGTGCCAGCAGCACGGACACCTCAGATACGCAGTATTTT.

The V gene is TRBV7-2, the J gene TRBJ2-1; D perhaps matches TRBD2 (5 bases). Germline-derived CDR1 and CDR2 are SGHTA and FQGNSA. This CDR3 comprises 15 residues. The V and J ends lost 3 bases and 7 bases respectively, with 16 bases between them. CDR3 DNA sequence: TGTGCCAGCAGCTTGTCCCAGCGGCCGAGGAATGAGCAGTTCTTC. This gives the protein CASSLSQRPRNEQFF.

CDR3 bases: TGCGCCAGCAGCGGGACTAGCGGCTTACAGACCCAGTACTTC. Protein product: CASSGTSGLQTQYF. The chain combines TRBV5-1 with TRBJ2-5, with TRBD2 identical over 11 bases. CDR1 SGHRS and CDR2 YFSETQ come from the germline V gene. The CDR3 consists of 14 residues. Trimming at V came to 4 bases and at J to 6 bases, leaving 5 bases not matched to a gene.

The chain joins TRBV28 to TRBJ2-1, with 13 bases that match TRBD2. This CDR3 has 16 residues. Germline V gene data show CDR1 as MDHEN and CDR2 as SYDVKM. The ends lost 6 bases at V and 3 bases at J; junction bases unmatched: 5. CDR3 sequence: CASSLWTSGSYNEQFF. Written as DNA, the CDR3 is TGTGCCAGCAGCCTCTGGACTAGCGGGAGCTACAATGAGCAGTTCTTC.

V and J are TRBV6-5 and TRBJ2-4, with unresolved D. The J call may be mistaken, given a closer DNA end match to TRBJ2-7. Germline lookup yields CDR1 MNHEY and CDR2 SVGAGI. This CDR3 has 12 residues. Here the CDR3 reads CASSSWGGEQYF. The CDR3 DNA is TGTGCCAGCAGTTCCTGGGGTGGCGAGCAGTACTTC.

The chain links TRBV4-2 to TRBJ1-5; the match to TRBD1 covers 9 bases. J lost 5 bases, V lost 1 base, and 3 bases had no gene match. This CDR3 has 15 amino acids. The germline V gene has CDR1 LGHNA and CDR2 YNFKEQ. CDR3 bases: TGTGCCAGCAGCCAAGGGACAGGGGATCATCAGCCCCAGCATTTT. Residues: CASSQGTGDHQPQHF.

This sequence joins TRBV28 and TRBJ2-7, with D unclear. Looked up from germline, CDR1 is MDHEN and CDR2 is SYDVKM. V gave up 3 bases and J gave up 0 bases, with 9 bases separating them. This CDR3 has 14 amino acids. The CDR3 DNA is TGTGCCAGCAGTTTGACCCAAGACTCCTACGAGCAGTACTTC. Amino acids: CASSLTQDSYEQYF.

The gene calls are TRBV29-1 and TRBJ2-3; 8 nucleotides line up with TRBD2. The CDR3 covers 16 residues. The ends lost 1 base at V and 0 bases at J; junction bases unmatched: 6. Germline V CDR1 and CDR2: SQVTM, ANQGSEA. The DNA of the CDR3 is TGCAGCGTTGAAGTCCCTAGCGGGCTCAGCACAGATACGCAGTATTTT. This gives the protein CSVEVPSGLSTDTQYF.

The chain employs TRBV25-1 and TRBJ1-5, with 8 bases that match TRBD1. Germline CDR1 MGHDK, CDR2 SYGVNS. CDR3 length: 14 residues. J lost 6 bases, V lost 3 bases, and 4 bases had no gene match. The CDR3, as DNA: TGTGCCAGCAGTGACAGGGGGCGATTTCAGCCCCAGCATTTT. Its translation is CASSDRGRFQPQHF.

The chain combines TRBV29-1 with TRBJ2-7, with D possibly being TRBD2 (7 bases). The CDR3 is 12 amino acids. Germline CDR1 reads SQVTM; CDR2 reads ANQGSEA. Trimming removed 0 bases at V and 11 bases at J, with 14 bases between. The CDR3 DNA reads TGCAGCGTTGAAGATGGGAGGGGGGTGGAGTACTTC. This codes for CSVEDGRGVEYF.

The gene calls are TRBV7-2 and TRBJ2-3; D ambiguous. CDR1 is SGHTA and CDR2 is FQGNSA in the germline V gene. V was clipped by 5 bases and J by 5 bases, with 11 bases between them. The CDR3 has 13 residues. CDR3 protein: CASSPLVGDTQYF. CDR3 nucleotides: TGTGCCAGCAGCCCCCTCGTAGGAGATACGCAGTATTTT. The full variable domain, in which reference TRBV7-2 and TRBJ2-3 provide the parts outside the CDR3, is GAGVSQSPSNKVTEKGKDVELRCDPISGHTALYWYRQSLGQGLEFLIYFQGNSAPDKSGLPSDRFSAERTGGSVSTLTIQRTQQEDSAVYLCASSPLVGDTQYFGPGTRLTVL.

V gene TRBV20-1 combines with J gene TRBJ1-2, with D hard to call. This CDR3 spans 12 amino acids. Germline-derived CDR1 and CDR2 are DFQATT and SNEGSKA (reference sequence). V was trimmed by 5 bases and J by 4 bases, leaving 11 bases between them. CDR3 region: CSAQVAPYGYTF. As DNA, the CDR3 is TGCAGTGCTCAGGTGGCCCCCTATGGCTACACCTTC.

This chain joins TRBV7-8 and TRBJ2-7; 11 bases are a match to TRBD2. With V trimmed by 5 bases and J by 1 base, 7 bases remained unmatched. CDR1 SGHVS and CDR2 FQNEAQ come from the germline V gene. This CDR3 contains 16 residues. The CDR3 reads CASSPNLAGGSYEQYF. CDR3 bases: TGTGCCAGCAGCCCCAATCTAGCGGGGGGTTCCTACGAGCAGTACTTC.

In DNA form, the CDR3 reads TGCGCCAGCAGCCCATCCGGGACAGGGGGCGTCACCTCCTACGAGCAGTACTTC. This encodes CASSPSGTGGVTSYEQYF. The chain is built from TRBV5-1 and TRBJ2-7; 12 nucleotides agree with TRBD1. Germline V gene sequence: CDR1 SGHRS, CDR2 YFSETQ. This CDR3 spans 18 amino acids. Unmatched junction bases numbered 11, after V lost 4 bases and J lost 0 bases.

The genes are TRBV3-1 and TRBJ2-1; TRBD2 agrees at 9 bases. Germline V gene lookup returns CDR1 LGHDT and CDR2 YNNKEL (reference sequence). V lost 8 bases, J lost 6 bases, and 8 bases stayed unmatched. This CDR3 spans 14 amino acids. The CDR3 sequence: CASGGGAWSNEQFF. CDR3 nucleotide sequence: TGTGCCAGCGGCGGGGGGGCCTGGTCCAATGAGCAGTTCTTC.

The V and J genes are TRBV10-2 and TRBJ2-5; D tentatively reads TRBD1 or TRBD2 (5 bases each). The J call could be wrong; TRBJ2-7 is a better fit for the DNA end. The CDR3 sequence is 12 residues long. The germline CDR1 and CDR2 sequences are WSHSY and SAAADI. The CDR3 loop reads CATWDGNYEQYF. The DNA of the CDR3 is TGCGCCACCTGGGACGGAAACTACGAGCAGTACTTC.

The chain recombines TRBV7-2 with TRBJ2-1; 9 bases fit TRBD2. This CDR3 is 15 amino acids long. With V trimmed by 4 bases and J by 9 bases, 10 bases remained unmatched. Germline V gene data show CDR1 as SGHTA and CDR2 as FQGNSA. CDR3: CASSSPGLAACEQFF. CDR3 coding DNA: TGTGCCAGCAGCTCCCCGGGACTAGCCGCATGTGAGCAGTTCTTC.

This clonotype appeared many times. The genes are TRBV20-1 and TRBJ1-1; 7 nucleotides align to TRBD1. The CDR3 spans 15 residues. The germline gives CDR1 DFQATT, CDR2 SNEGSKA (reference sequence). Trimming cost V 3 bases and J 6 bases; bases outside gene matches: 13. The CDR3: CSARELTGPSAEAFF. CDR3 DNA sequence: TGCAGTGCTAGGGAATTGACAGGGCCGTCCGCTGAAGCTTTCTTT.

This clonotype was picked up a small number of times. Since a much larger clone is just one base distant, this may be a read error. The chain carries TRBV10-3 and TRBJ2-1; 8 nucleotides match TRBD2. The J call is uncertain, as TRBJ2-7 better fits the DNA end. The length of the CDR3 is 14 residues. Looked up from germline, CDR1 is ENHRY and CDR2 is SYGVKD. CDR3 loop: CAIASAGASNEQYF. CDR3 nucleotides: TGTGCCATTGCCTCAGCGGGGGCGTCCAATGAGCAGTACTTC.

As concerns this clonotype: One junction end disagrees with the germline gene, perhaps due to a read error. This sequence joins TRBV7-2 and TRBJ2-7; no firm D call. Germline V gives CDR1 SGHTA, CDR2 FQGNSA. The CDR3 spans 13 residues. In DNA form, the CDR3 reads TGCGCCAGCAGCTTAGGTCAGTGGTACGAGCAGTACTTC. This sequence encodes CASSLGQWYEQYF.

V usage is TRBV2 and J usage is TRBJ2-2; D perhaps matches TRBD1 (6 bases). This CDR3 comprises 17 residues. V dropped 4 bases and J dropped 0 bases, with 15 bases sitting between them. Germline CDR1 reads SNHLY; CDR2 reads FYNNEI. The CDR3 DNA is TGTGCCAGCAGTGGAGCAGGGGCCCTCGCGAACACCGGGGAGCTGTTTTTT. Residues: CASSGAGALANTGELFF. Variable domain in full (rest from reference TRBV2 and TRBJ2-2): EPEVTQTPSHQVTQMGQEVILRCVPISNHLYFYWYRQILGQKVEFLVSFYNNEISEKSEIFDDQFSVERPDGSNFTLKIRSTKLEDSAMYFCASSGAGALANTGELFFGEGSRLTVL.

J is TRBJ1-2 and V is TRBV5-5, with D unclear. V lost 2 bases and J 4 bases, leaving 18 bases between the germline ends. This CDR3 spans 16 amino acids. Germline V gives CDR1 SGHKS, CDR2 YYEKEE (reference sequence). For the CDR3, the DNA is TGTGCCAGCAGCTTTTATGGTAGAAAAGAGACCTATGGCTACACCTTC. Encoded protein: CASSFYGRKETYGYTF.

The genes are TRBV7-3 and TRBJ2-1, with D perhaps TRBD2 (6 bases). Germline V gene sequence: CDR1 SGHTA, CDR2 FQGTGA. V dropped 5 bases and J dropped 0 bases, with 26 bases sitting between them. The CDR3 runs to 20 residues. The CDR3 spells CASSPRDSGRPSISYNEQFF. CDR3 DNA sequence: TGTGCCAGCAGCCCAAGGGACTCGGGGCGCCCCTCCATCTCCTACAATGAGCAGTTCTTC.